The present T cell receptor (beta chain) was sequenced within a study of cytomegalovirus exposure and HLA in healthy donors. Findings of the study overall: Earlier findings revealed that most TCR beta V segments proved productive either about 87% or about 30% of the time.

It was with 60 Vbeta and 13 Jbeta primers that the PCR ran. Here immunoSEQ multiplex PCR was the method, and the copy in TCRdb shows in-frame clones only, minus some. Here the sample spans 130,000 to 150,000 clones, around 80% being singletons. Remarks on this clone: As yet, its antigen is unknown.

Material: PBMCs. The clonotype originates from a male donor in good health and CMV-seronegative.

The CDR3 here is CATQGFRGYTF. The CDR3 DNA reads as TGTGCCACCCAGGGTTTTCGCGGCTACACCTTC. The rearrangement links TRBV19 to TRBJ1-2; TRBD1 might be the D (5 bases). In germline, CDR1 is LNHDA, CDR2 SQIVND (reference sequence). V lost 10 bases to trimming and J lost 8 bases, with 14 bases between them. The CDR3 is 11 residues long.